These T cell receptor beta chains were read from a single sample in a study of blood T cell repertoires in COVID-19. Measured with immunoSEQ multiplex PCR; TCRdb has only the in-frame clones, and not every one. The table includes around 160,000 clones, about 83% detected once. Sequencing was carried out using peripheral blood. All receptors come from an elderly woman with acute or convalescent COVID-19. Both conserved end residues are part of each CDR3. Fields, in order: CDR3 protein, V gene.

CDR3: CASSFGTSGVQTQYF; V: TRBV7-2
CDR3: CASRDRGQGSYNSPLHF; V: TRBV19
CDR3: CASSTDLPGELFF; V: TRBV7-9
CDR3: CASSILGLPNTGELFF; V: TRBV19
CDR3: CASSNERGGRETQYF; V: TRBV10-2
CDR3: CASSQGGRGNF; V: TRBV7-9
CDR3: CASSPPAGEGYTF; V: TRBV18
CDR3: CASSPTVGYTF; V: TRBV7-2
CDR3: CATSDSTSGSYNEQFF; V: TRBV24-1
CDR3: CASSRGRGAQKTQYF; V: TRBV7-2
CDR3: CASSLERSSYNEQFF; V: TRBV7-6
CDR3: CASSKTANTNYGYTF; V: TRBV27
CDR3: CASLGTYEQYF; V: TRBV6-5
CDR3: CAWSVLGVGNSPLHF; V: TRBV30
CDR3: CASSLVGVDTEAFF; V: TRBV5-4
CDR3: CASSYVREATHNEQFF; V: TRBV19
CDR3: CASSLGAGASSYEQYF; V: TRBV5-5